This is a list of T cell receptor beta chains from one sample in a study of blood T cell repertoires in COVID-19. Measured with immunoSEQ multiplex PCR; TCRdb has only the in-frame clones, and not every one. This sample has 300,000 to 350,000 clones; 87% occur once, and the top ten carry nearly 6.5%. The sample consisted of peripheral blood. These receptors were taken from a woman aged 45-59 years with COVID-19, enrolled during active disease. Each CDR3 is given with its conserved first and last residue. Fields, in order: V gene, clone size, D gene, J gene, CDR3 protein, CDR3 DNA. The D gene is left open where the match is weak. Clone size is stated in some rows and not others, as once, few, many or a class when expanded.

TRBV5-1,few,NA,TRBJ2-7,CASSLGGGTLGSEQYF,TGCGCCAGCAGCTTGGGGGGCGGGACCTTGGGCTCCGAGCAGTACTTC
TRBV9,NA,TRBD1,TRBJ2-1,CASSAGTAAPYNEQFF,TGTGCCAGCAGCGCTGGGACAGCTGCCCCCTACAATGAGCAGTTCTTC
TRBV19,NA,NA,TRBJ2-1,CASSTSDGSSYNEQFF,TGTGCCAGTAGTACCTCGGACGGGAGCTCCTACAATGAGCAGTTCTTC
TRBV14,NA,TRBD1,TRBJ2-7,CASSHRRQGAYEQYF,TGTGCCAGCAGCCATAGACGACAGGGGGCCTACGAGCAGTACTTC
TRBV29-1,NA,NA,TRBJ2-5,CSALKGGVETQYF,TGCAGCGCCTTAAAGGGGGGGGTAGAGACCCAGTACTTC
TRBV27,NA,TRBD1,TRBJ2-7,CASSLSVDRVYEQYF,TGTGCCAGCAGTTTATCGGTGGACAGGGTCTACGAGCAGTACTTC
TRBV6-5,NA,NA,TRBJ1-6,CASSYGAVRNSPLHF,TGTGCCAGCAGTTACGGGGCAGTTAGGAATTCACCCCTCCACTTT
TRBV27,NA,NA,TRBJ2-7,CASSLATGYEQYF,TGTGCCAGCAGTTTAGCAACGGGATACGAGCAGTACTTC
TRBV7-2,NA,TRBD1,TRBJ1-4,CASSLPTGTGSGKLFF,TGTGCCAGCAGCCTACCGACCGGGACAGGGTCTGGAAAACTGTTTTTT
TRBV27,NA,NA,TRBJ1-4,CASSSWGGNEKLFF,TGTGCCAGCAGTTCCTGGGGGGGGAATGAAAAACTGTTTTTT
TRBV30,NA,NA,TRBJ1-4,CAWSVEAVATNEKLFF,TGTGCCTGGAGTGTAGAGGCCGTTGCAACTAATGAAAAACTGTTTTTT
TRBV29-1,NA,NA,TRBJ2-2,CSVGRARGTGELFF,TGCAGCGTTGGTAGAGCCCGGGGCACCGGGGAGCTGTTTTTT
TRBV18,NA,NA,TRBJ2-7,CASSPWQAYEQYF,TGTGCCAGCTCACCTTGGCAGGCTTACGAGCAGTACTTC
TRBV7-3,NA,TRBD2,TRBJ2-3,CASSLKAGLGTDTQYF,TGTGCCAGCAGCTTAAAAGCGGGATTAGGCACAGATACGCAGTATTTT
TRBV6-6,NA,NA,TRBJ1-4,CASSGDISTNEKLFF,TGTGCCAGCAGTGGGGACATTTCAACTAATGAAAAACTGTTTTTT
TRBV6-5,few,TRBD1,TRBJ1-5,CASRRDRGGNQPQHF,TGTGCCAGCAGACGGGACAGGGGTGGGAATCAGCCCCAGCATTTT
TRBV30,NA,TRBD1,TRBJ1-6,CAWSSGQGGYNSPLHF,TGTGCCTGGAGTTCCGGACAGGGGGGCTATAATTCACCCCTCCACTTT
TRBV24-1,NA,TRBD1,TRBJ1-2,CATSDPHTSTGGDGYTF,TGTGCCACCAGTGATCCCCATACTTCGACAGGGGGCGATGGCTACACCTTC
TRBV18,NA,TRBD1,TRBJ1-6,CASSPPGQASSPLHF,TGTGCCAGCTCACCCCCGGGACAGGCTTCATCACCCCTCCACTTT
TRBV11-2,NA,NA,TRBJ2-3,CASSLYPRTADTQYF,TGTGCCAGCAGCTTATACCCACGCACGGCAGATACGCAGTATTTT
TRBV11-2,NA,NA,TRBJ2-6,CASSLNGASMYSGANVLTF,TGTGCCAGCAGCTTAAATGGGGCTTCAATGTACTCTGGGGCCAACGTCCTGACTTTC
TRBV19,NA,TRBD1,TRBJ1-4,CASRDRGGKLFF,TGTGCCAGCCGGGACAGGGGGGGAAAACTGTTTTTT
TRBV6-4,NA,TRBD1,TRBJ1-2,CASSEQGTNYGYTF,TGTGCCAGCAGTGAACAGGGGACTAACTATGGCTACACCTTC
TRBV4-2,NA,TRBD2,TRBJ2-1,CASSQPGLADNEQFF,TGTGCCAGCAGCCAACCGGGACTAGCGGACAATGAGCAGTTCTTC
TRBV4-2,once,TRBD2,TRBJ2-7,CASSYRTSGTTGEQYF,TGTGCCAGCAGCTACCGGACTAGCGGGACTACTGGGGAGCAGTACTTC
TRBV3-1/TRBV3-2,NA,TRBD2,TRBJ2-3,CASSLFPVAGVPEDTQYF,TGTGCCAGCAGCCTATTCCCAGTAGCGGGAGTACCGGAAGATACGCAGTATTTT
TRBV5-5,NA,NA,TRBJ1-4,CASSSRGTNEKLFF,TGTGCCAGCAGCTCGAGGGGGACTAATGAAAAACTGTTTTTT
TRBV3-1/TRBV3-2,few,TRBD1,TRBJ1-5,CASRGQGAGQPQHF,TGTGCCAGCAGAGGACAGGGGGCTGGTCAGCCCCAGCATTTT
TRBV18,few,NA,TRBJ1-2,CASSPGDTSYGYTF,TGTGCCAGCTCACCGGGGGACACCTCCTATGGCTACACCTTC
TRBV7-3,NA,NA,TRBJ2-6,CASSLTLGANVLTF,TGTGCCAGCAGCTTAACGCTAGGGGCCAACGTCCTGACTTTC
TRBV5-6,NA,NA,TRBJ2-2,CASSFRLGANTGELFF,TGTGCCAGCAGCTTTCGTCTGGGCGCGAACACCGGGGAGCTGTTTTTT
TRBV24-1,NA,NA,TRBJ2-7,CATSGPGRTAGDEQYF,TGTGCCACCAGTGGCCCGGGGAGGACGGCTGGGGACGAGCAGTACTTC
TRBV6-2/TRBV6-3,once,TRBD2,TRBJ2-3,CASSYGLAGGPSGQYF,TGTGCCAGCAGTTACGGTTTAGCGGGAGGACCCTCGGGGCAGTATTTT
TRBV6-5,NA,TRBD1,TRBJ2-7,CASSPQGALPYEQYF,TGTGCCAGCAGCCCACAGGGGGCGCTTCCCTACGAGCAGTACTTC
TRBV11-3,NA,TRBD2,TRBJ2-3,CASSLGGRADIDTQYF,TGTGCCAGCAGCTTGGGGGGGAGGGCCGATATTGATACGCAGTATTTT
TRBV7-3,NA,NA,TRBJ2-5,CASADRNQETQYF,TGTGCCAGCGCAGACAGGAACCAAGAGACCCAGTACTTC
TRBV5-4,NA,TRBD2,TRBJ2-7,CASRFSGTYEQYF,TGTGCCAGCAGGTTTAGCGGGACCTACGAGCAGTACTTC
TRBV12-3/TRBV12-4,NA,NA,TRBJ1-2,CASSPGGRGYTF,TGTGCCAGCAGCCCCGGGGGGCGGGGCTACACCTTC
TRBV5-1,NA,TRBD2,TRBJ2-7,CASKIRAGVPYYEQYF,TGCGCCAGCAAGATCAGAGCGGGAGTCCCTTACTACGAGCAGTACTTC
TRBV5-1,NA,TRBD1,TRBJ1-1,CASSLGTGGVNTEAFF,TGCGCCAGCAGCCTGGGGACAGGGGGGGTGAACACTGAAGCTTTCTTT
TRBV7-9,NA,NA,TRBJ2-7,CASSLFGSGYEQYF,TGTGCCAGCAGCTTATTCGGGAGCGGTTACGAGCAGTACTTC
TRBV11-2,NA,NA,TRBJ1-1,CASSRGYTEAFF,TGTGCCAGCAGCCGGGGTTACACTGAAGCTTTCTTT
TRBV27,NA,NA,TRBJ2-1,CASSSWTASYNEQFF,TGTGCCAGCAGTTCCTGGACTGCCTCCTACAATGAGCAGTTCTTC
TRBV5-6,NA,NA,TRBJ2-1,CASSSYDNEQFF,TGTGCCAGCAGCTCCTATGACAATGAGCAGTTCTTC
TRBV5-5,NA,NA,TRBJ2-3,CASSLANTDTQYF,TGTGCCAGCAGCTTGGCAAACACAGATACGCAGTATTTT
TRBV6-5,NA,NA,TRBJ1-1,CASRSSGGPEAFF,TGTGCCAGCAGATCTTCGGGGGGCCCTGAAGCTTTCTTT
TRBV7-8,NA,NA,TRBJ2-3,CASSLGAKPQSTDTQYF,TGTGCCAGCAGCTTAGGAGCAAAACCTCAATCCACAGATACGCAGTATTTT
TRBV5-8,few,NA,TRBJ1-6,CASKPFGGAGKNSPLHF,TGTGCCAGCAAACCCTTCGGGGGGGCCGGGAAGAATTCACCCCTCCACTTT
TRBV15,NA,TRBD1,TRBJ1-2,CATSRDQGGAYGYTF,TGTGCCACCAGCAGAGATCAAGGGGGCGCGTATGGCTACACCTTC
TRBV25-1,NA,NA,TRBJ1-1,CASKQNTEAFF,TGTGCCAGCAAACAGAACACTGAAGCTTTCTTT
TRBV7-9,once,TRBD2,TRBJ2-3,CASSRTSGKTDTQYF,TGTGCCAGCAGCAGGACTAGCGGGAAAACAGATACGCAGTATTTT
TRBV6-2/TRBV6-3,few,NA,TRBJ1-4,CASSPIWGGVQEKLFF,TGTGCCAGCAGTCCGATATGGGGCGGGGTCCAGGAAAAACTGTTTTTT
TRBV11-2,NA,NA,TRBJ2-2,CASSPGRVATGELFF,TGTGCCAGCAGCCCGGGTAGAGTTGCTACCGGGGAGCTGTTTTTT
TRBV28,NA,TRBD1,TRBJ1-6,CASRGQAGPLHF,TGTGCCAGCAGGGGACAGGCGGGACCCCTCCACTTT
TRBV6-2/TRBV6-3,NA,TRBD2,TRBJ2-4,CASSYPQGLAGGWGIQYF,TGTGCCAGCAGTTACCCCCAAGGACTAGCGGGAGGTTGGGGCATTCAGTACTTC
TRBV5-6,NA,TRBD1,TRBJ2-7,CASGTGSYEQYF,TGTGCTTCCGGGACAGGGTCCTACGAGCAGTACTTC
TRBV2,NA,TRBD1,TRBJ1-5,CASRTGQHQPQHF,TGTGCCAGCAGAACGGGACAGCATCAGCCCCAGCATTTT